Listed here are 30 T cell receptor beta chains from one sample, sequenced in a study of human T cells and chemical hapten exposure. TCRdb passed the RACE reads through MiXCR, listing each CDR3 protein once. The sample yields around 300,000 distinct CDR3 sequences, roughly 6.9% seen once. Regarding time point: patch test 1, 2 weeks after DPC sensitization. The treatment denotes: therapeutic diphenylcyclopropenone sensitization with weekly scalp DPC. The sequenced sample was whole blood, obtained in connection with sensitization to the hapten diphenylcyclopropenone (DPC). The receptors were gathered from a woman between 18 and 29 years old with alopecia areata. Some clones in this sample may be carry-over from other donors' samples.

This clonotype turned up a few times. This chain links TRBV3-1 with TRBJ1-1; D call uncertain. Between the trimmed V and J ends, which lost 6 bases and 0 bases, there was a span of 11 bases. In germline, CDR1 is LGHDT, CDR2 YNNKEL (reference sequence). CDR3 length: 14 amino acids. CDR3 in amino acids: CASRGLGLNTEAFF. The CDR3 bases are TGTGCCAGCAGGGGCTTGGGGTTGAACACTGAAGCTTTCTTT.

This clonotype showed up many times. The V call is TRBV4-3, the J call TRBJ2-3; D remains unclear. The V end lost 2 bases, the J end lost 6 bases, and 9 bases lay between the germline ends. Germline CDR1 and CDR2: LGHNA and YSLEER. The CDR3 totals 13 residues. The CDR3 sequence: CASSQFDADTQYF. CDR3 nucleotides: TGCGCCAGCAGCCAATTCGACGCTGATACGCAGTATTTT.

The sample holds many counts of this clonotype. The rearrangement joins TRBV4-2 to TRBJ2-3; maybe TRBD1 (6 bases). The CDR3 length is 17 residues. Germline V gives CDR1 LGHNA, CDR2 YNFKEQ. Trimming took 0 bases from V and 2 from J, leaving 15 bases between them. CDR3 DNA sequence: TGTGCCAGCAGCCAAGATTCGTCCGGACAGAACACAGATACGCAGTATTTT. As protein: CASSQDSSGQNTDTQYF.

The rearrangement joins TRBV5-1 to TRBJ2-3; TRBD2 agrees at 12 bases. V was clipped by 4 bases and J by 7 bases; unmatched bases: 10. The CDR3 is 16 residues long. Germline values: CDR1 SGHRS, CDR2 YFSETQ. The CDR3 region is CASSQTSGGPINTQYF. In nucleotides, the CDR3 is TGCGCCAGCAGCCAGACTAGCGGGGGCCCCATTAATACGCAGTATTTT.

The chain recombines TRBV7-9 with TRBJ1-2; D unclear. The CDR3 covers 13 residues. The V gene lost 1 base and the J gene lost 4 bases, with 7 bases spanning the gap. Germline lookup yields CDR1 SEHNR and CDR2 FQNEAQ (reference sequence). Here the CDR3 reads CASSLGWVYGYTF. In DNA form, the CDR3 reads TGTGCCAGCAGCTTAGGTTGGGTCTATGGCTACACCTTC.

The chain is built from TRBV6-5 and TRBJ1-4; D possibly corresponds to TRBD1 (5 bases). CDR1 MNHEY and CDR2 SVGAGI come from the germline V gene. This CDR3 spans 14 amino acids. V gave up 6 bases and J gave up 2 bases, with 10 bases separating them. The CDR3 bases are TGTGCCAGCAGCTGGGGGGTGACTAATGAAAAACTGTTTTTT. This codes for CASSWGVTNEKLFF.

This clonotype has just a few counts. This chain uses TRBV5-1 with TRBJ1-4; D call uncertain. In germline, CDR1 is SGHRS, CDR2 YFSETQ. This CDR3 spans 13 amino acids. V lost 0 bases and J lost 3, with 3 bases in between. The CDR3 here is CASSLVANEKLFF. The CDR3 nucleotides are TGCGCCAGCAGCTTGGTGGCTAATGAAAAACTGTTTTTT.

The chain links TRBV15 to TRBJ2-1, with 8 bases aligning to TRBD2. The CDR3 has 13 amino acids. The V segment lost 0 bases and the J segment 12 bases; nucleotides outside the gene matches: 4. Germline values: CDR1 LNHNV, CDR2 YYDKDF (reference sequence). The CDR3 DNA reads TGTGCCACCAGCAGAGATGGGACTAGTGGGCAGTTCTTC. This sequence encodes CATSRDGTSGQFF. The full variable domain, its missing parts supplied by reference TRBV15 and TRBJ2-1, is DAMVIQNPRYQVTQFGKPVTLSCSQTLNHNVMYWYQQKSSQAPKLLFHYYDKDFNNEADTPDNFQSRRPNTSFCFLDIRSPGLGDTAMYLCATSRDGTSGQFFGPGTRLTVL.

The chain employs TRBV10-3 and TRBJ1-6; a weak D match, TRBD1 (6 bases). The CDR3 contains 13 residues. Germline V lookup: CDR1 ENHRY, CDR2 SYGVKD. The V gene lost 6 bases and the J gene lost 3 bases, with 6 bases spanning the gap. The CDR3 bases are TGTGCCATCAGGGACAGCTATAATTCACCCCTCCACTTT. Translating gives CAIRDSYNSPLHF.

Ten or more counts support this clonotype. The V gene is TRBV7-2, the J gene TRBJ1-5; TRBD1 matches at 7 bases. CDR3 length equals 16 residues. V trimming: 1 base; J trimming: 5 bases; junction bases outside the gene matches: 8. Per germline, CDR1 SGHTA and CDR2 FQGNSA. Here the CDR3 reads CASSLDSGTAYQPQHF. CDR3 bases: TGTGCCAGCAGCTTAGATTCGGGGACAGCCTATCAGCCCCAGCATTTT.

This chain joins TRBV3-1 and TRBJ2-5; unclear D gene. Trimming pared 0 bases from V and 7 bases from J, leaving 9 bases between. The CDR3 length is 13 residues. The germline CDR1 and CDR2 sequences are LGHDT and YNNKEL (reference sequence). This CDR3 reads CASSQEDLGTQYF. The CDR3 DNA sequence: TGTGCCAGCAGCCAAGAGGACCTGGGGACCCAGTACTTC.

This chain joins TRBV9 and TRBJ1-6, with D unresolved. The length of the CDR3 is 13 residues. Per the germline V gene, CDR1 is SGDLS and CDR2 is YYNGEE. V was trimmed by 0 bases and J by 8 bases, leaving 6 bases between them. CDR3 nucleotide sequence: TGTGCCAGCAGCGTAGGTGTGGATTCACCCCTCCACTTT. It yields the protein CASSVGVDSPLHF.

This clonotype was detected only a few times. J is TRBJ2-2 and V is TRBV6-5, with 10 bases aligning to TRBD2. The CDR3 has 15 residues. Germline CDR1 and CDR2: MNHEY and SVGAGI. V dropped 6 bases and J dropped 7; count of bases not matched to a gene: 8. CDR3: CASRAASGGDGELFF. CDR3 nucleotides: TGTGCCAGCAGGGCGGCTAGCGGGGGCGACGGGGAGCTGTTTTTT.

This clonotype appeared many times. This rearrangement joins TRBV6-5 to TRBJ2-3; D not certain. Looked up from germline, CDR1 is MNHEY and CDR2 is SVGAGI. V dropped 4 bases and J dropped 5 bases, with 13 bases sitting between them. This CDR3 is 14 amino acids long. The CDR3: CASSFSNGRDTQYF. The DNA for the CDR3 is TGTGCCAGCAGTTTTAGTAACGGCAGAGATACGCAGTATTTT.

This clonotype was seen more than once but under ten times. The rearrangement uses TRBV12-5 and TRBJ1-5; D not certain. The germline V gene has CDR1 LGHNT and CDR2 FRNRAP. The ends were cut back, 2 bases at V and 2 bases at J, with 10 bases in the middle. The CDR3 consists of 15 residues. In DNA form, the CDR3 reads TGTGCTAGTGGTTTGCCAGCGGAGGGCAATCAGCCCCAGCATTTT. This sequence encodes CASGLPAEGNQPQHF.

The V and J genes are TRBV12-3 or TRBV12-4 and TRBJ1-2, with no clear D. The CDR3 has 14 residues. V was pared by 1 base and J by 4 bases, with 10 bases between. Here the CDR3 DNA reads TGTGCCAGCAGTTTAGTCGCCAAAACCTATGGCTACACCTTC. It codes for CASSLVAKTYGYTF.

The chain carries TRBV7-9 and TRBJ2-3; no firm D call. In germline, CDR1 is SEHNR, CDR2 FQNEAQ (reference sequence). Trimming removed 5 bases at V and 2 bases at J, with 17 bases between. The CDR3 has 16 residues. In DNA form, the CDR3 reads TGTGCCAGCAGCCCCCCAGTTCTAAATTCCACAGATACGCAGTATTTT. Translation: CASSPPVLNSTDTQYF.

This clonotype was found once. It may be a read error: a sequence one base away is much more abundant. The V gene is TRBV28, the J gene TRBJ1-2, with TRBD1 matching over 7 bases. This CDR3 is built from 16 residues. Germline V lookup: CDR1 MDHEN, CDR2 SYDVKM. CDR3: CACSFSGTDFNYGYTF. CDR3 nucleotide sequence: TGTGCCTGCAGTTTCTCCGGGACAGATTTTAACTATGGCTACACCTTC.

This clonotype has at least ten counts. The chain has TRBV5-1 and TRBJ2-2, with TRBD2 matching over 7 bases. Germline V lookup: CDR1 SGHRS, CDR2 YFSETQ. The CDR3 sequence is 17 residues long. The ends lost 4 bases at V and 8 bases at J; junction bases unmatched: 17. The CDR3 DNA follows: TGCGCCAGCAGCGGAAAATCCGGGCTAGCGGACAAGGGGGAGCTGTTTTTT. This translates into CASSGKSGLADKGELFF.

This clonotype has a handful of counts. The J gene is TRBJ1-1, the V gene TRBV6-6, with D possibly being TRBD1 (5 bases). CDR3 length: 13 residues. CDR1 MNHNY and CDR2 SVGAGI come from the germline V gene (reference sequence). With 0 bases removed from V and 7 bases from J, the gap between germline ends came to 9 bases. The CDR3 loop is CASSYSQGIEAFF. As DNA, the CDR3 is TGTGCCAGCAGTTACTCGCAGGGAATTGAAGCTTTCTTT.

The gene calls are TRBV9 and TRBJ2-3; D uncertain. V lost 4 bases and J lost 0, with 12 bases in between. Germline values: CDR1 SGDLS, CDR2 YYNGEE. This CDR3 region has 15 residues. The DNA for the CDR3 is TGTGCCAGCAGCCCCTACTCACGGAGCACAGATACGCAGTATTTT. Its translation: CASSPYSRSTDTQYF.

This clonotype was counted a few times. In nucleotides, the CDR3 is TGTGCCAGCAGTTTGACACAGCGAGATACGCAGTATTTT. It yields the protein CASSLTQRDTQYF. The V call is TRBV12-3 or TRBV12-4, the J call TRBJ2-3, with no clear D. V was pared by 3 bases and J by 5 bases, with 9 bases between. This CDR3 is 13 amino acids long.

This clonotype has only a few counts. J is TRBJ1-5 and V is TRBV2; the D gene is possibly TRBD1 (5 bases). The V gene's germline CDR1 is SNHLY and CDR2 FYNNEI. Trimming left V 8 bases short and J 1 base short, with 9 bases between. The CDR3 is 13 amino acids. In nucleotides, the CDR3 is TGTGCCAGCGGTCGGGGGAGCAATCAGCCCCAGCATTTT. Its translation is CASGRGSNQPQHF.

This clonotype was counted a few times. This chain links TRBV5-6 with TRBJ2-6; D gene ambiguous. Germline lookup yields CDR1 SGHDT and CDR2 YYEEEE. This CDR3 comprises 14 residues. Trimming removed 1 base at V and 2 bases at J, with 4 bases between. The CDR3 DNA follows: TGTGCCAGCAGCTTGCCAGCTGGGGCCAACGTCCTGACTTTC. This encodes CASSLPAGANVLTF.

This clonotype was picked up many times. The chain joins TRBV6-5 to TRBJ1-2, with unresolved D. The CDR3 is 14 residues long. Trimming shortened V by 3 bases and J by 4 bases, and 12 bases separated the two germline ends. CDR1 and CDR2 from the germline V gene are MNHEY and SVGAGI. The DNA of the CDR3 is TGTGCCAGCAGTTATAAGGCCGTTAGCTATGGCTACACCTTC. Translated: CASSYKAVSYGYTF.

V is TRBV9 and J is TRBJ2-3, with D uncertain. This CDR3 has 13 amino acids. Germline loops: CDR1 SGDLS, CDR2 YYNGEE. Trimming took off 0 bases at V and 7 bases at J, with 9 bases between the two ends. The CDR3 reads CASSVETLNTQYF. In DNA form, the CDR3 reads TGTGCCAGCAGCGTAGAGACCCTGAATACGCAGTATTTT.

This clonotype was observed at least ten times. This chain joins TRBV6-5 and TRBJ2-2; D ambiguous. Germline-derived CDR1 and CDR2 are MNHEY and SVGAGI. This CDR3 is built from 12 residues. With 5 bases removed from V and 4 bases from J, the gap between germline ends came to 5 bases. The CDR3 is CASSPLTGELFF. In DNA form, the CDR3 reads TGTGCCAGCAGTCCGCTCACCGGGGAGCTGTTTTTT.

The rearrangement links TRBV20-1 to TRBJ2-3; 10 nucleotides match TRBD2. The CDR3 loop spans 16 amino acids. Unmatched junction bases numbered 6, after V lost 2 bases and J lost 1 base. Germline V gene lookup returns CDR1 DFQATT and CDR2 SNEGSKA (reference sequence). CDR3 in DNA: TGCAGTGCTAGAAGGTCTAGCGGGGGTCGCACAGATACGCAGTATTTT. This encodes CSARRSSGGRTDTQYF.

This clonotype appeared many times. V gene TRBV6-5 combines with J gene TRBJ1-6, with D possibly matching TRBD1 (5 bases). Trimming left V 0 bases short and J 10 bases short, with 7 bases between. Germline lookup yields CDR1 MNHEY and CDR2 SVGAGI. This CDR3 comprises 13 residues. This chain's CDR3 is CASSYSGVSPLHF. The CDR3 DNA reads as TGTGCCAGCAGTTACTCAGGGGTATCACCCCTCCACTTT.

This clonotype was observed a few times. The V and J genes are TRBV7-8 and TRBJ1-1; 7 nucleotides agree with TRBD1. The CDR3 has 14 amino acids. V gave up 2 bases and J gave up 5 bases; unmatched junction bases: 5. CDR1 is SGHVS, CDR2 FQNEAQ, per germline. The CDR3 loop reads CASSLIQGQTEAFF. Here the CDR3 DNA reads TGTGCCAGCAGCTTAATACAGGGGCAGACTGAAGCTTTCTTT.